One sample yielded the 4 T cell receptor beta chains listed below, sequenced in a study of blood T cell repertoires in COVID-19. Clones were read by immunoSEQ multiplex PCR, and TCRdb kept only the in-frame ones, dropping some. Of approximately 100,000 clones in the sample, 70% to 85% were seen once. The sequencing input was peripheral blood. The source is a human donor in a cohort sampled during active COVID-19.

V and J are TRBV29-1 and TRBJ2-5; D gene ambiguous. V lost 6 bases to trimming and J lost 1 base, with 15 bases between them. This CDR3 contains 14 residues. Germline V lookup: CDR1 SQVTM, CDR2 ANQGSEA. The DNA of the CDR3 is TGCAGCGTCAAAGCGCAGATGGGCCAAGAGACCCAGTACTTC. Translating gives CSVKAQMGQETQYF.

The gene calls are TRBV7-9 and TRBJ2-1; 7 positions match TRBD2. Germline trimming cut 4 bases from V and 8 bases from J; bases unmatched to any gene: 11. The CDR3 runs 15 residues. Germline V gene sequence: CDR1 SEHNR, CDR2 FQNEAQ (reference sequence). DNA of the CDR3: TGTGCCAGCAGCTCTTTAAGGCGGGAGAACGATGAGCAGTTCTTC. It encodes CASSSLRRENDEQFF.

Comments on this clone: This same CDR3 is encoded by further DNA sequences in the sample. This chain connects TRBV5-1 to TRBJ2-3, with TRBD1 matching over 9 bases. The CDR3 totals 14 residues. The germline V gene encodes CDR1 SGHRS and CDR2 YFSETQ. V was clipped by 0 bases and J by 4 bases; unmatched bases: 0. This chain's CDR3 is CASSLGQGADTQYF. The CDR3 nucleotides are TGCGCCAGCAGCTTGGGACAGGGGGCAGATACGCAGTATTTT.

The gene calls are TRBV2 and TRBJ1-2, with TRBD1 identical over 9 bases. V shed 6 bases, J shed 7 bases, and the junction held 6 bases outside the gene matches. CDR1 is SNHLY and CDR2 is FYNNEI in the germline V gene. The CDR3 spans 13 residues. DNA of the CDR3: TGTGCCAGCAGGGGACAGGGTTTGAGTGGCTACACCTTC. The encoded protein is CASRGQGLSGYTF.